Below are 31 T cell receptor beta chains sequenced from a single sample in a study of OX40 agonist ivuxolimab in advanced cancers. Produced via immunoSEQ multiplex PCR; TCRdb's table is partial and in-frame only. Here the sample spans around 25,000 clones, about 86% being singletons. The sequencing here drew on CD4+ or CD8+ T cells sorted from blood, taken in a trial of the OX40 agonist ivuxolimab. All receptors come from an adult with an advanced solid tumor such as melanoma, head and neck, liver or kidney cancer.

The chain employs TRBV2 and TRBJ2-1; TRBD2 matches at 11 bases. The V and J ends lost 4 bases and 8 bases, in that order; junction bases with no gene match: 10. The CDR3 length is 16 residues. Germline CDR1 SNHLY, CDR2 FYNNEI. The CDR3 coding sequence is TGTGCCAGCAGTGTGGAAGTAGCGGGAGGGCCCTATGAGCAGTTCTTC. Encoded protein: CASSVEVAGGPYEQFF.

This sequence joins TRBV4-1 and TRBJ1-6; 7 nucleotides match TRBD1. V lost 7 bases to trimming and J lost 7 bases; unmatched junction nucleotides: 19. This CDR3 region has 18 residues. CDR1 is MGHRA, CDR2 YSYEKL, per germline. The DNA of the CDR3 is TGCGCCAGCACCGACAGGGTTTTCACTCCGCATGGGAATTCACCCCTCCACTTT. Protein product: CASTDRVFTPHGNSPLHF.

This rearrangement joins TRBV5-6 to TRBJ2-1; D remains unclear. V lost 1 base and J 4 bases, leaving 12 bases between the germline ends. CDR3 size: 15 residues. Germline lookup yields CDR1 SGHDT and CDR2 YYEEEE. Here the CDR3 DNA reads TGTGCCAGCAGCTTGCGTCTTCTAAATTACAATGAGCAGTTCTTC. This translates into CASSLRLLNYNEQFF.

The chain recombines TRBV28 with TRBJ2-2; 9 nucleotides align to TRBD2. The germline V gene has CDR1 MDHEN and CDR2 SYDVKM. CDR3 length equals 18 residues. The trim removed 4 bases at V and 3 bases at J, leaving 12 bases unmatched. The CDR3: CASSSRRFRGRDTGELFF. DNA of the CDR3: TGTGCCAGCAGTTCCCGCCGGTTCCGCGGGAGGGACACCGGGGAGCTGTTTTTT.

V usage is TRBV4-3 and J usage is TRBJ1-1; possible D gene TRBD1, 5 bases. The germline V gene encodes CDR1 LGHNA and CDR2 YSLEER. This CDR3 comprises 16 residues. V lost 1 base, J lost 2 bases, and 14 bases lay in between. The CDR3 protein is CASSQGWRDSNTEAFF. The CDR3 coding sequence is TGCGCCAGCAGCCAAGGGTGGCGCGACAGCAACACTGAAGCTTTCTTT.

The J gene is TRBJ2-3, the V gene TRBV2; TRBD1 agrees at 10 bases. Germline V CDR1 and CDR2: SNHLY, FYNNEI. The trim removed 9 bases at V and 6 bases at J, leaving 6 bases unmatched. The CDR3 loop spans 13 amino acids. The CDR3, as DNA: TGTGCCAGAGAAGGGACAGGGGTGGATACGCAGTATTTT. This translates into CAREGTGVDTQYF. Variable domain in full (rest from reference TRBV2 and TRBJ2-3): EPEVTQTPSHQVTQMGQEVILRCVPISNHLYFYWYRQILGQKVEFLVSFYNNEISEKSEIFDDQFSVERPDGSNFTLKIRSTKLEDSAMYFCAREGTGVDTQYFGPGTRLTVL.

The chain has TRBV5-1 and TRBJ2-5; no reliable D call. Trimming took off 2 bases at V and 2 bases at J, with 10 bases between the two ends. Germline V gene sequence: CDR1 SGHRS, CDR2 YFSETQ. This CDR3 has 14 residues. CDR3: CASSFRRSQETQYF. In DNA, the CDR3 is TGCGCCAGCAGCTTTCGGCGTTCACAAGAGACCCAGTACTTC.

The chain is built from TRBV27 and TRBJ2-3; the match to TRBD2 covers 7 bases. Germline assignment: CDR1 MNHEY and CDR2 SMNVEV (reference sequence). Losses at the gene ends were 9 bases for V and 8 bases for J; bases not matched to a gene: 14. This CDR3 has 14 residues. This CDR3 reads CASQAASGLPTQYF. DNA of the CDR3: TGTGCCAGTCAGGCGGCTAGCGGCCTCCCTACGCAGTATTTT.

The V and J genes are TRBV6-1 and TRBJ2-7, with TRBD2 matching 10 bases. There are 15 residues in the CDR3. The germline CDR1 and CDR2 sequences are MNHNS and SASEGT. Trimming cost V 6 bases and J 0 bases; bases outside gene matches: 5. CDR3 DNA sequence: TGTGCCAGCAGCGGACTAGCGGTGAGCTCCTACGAGCAGTACTTC. It codes for CASSGLAVSSYEQYF.

The V gene is TRBV11-2, the J gene TRBJ2-4, with 10 bases identical to TRBD2. J was trimmed by 2 bases and V by 5 bases; bases with no gene match: 3. The CDR3 length is 15 residues. Germline CDR1 and CDR2: SGHAT and FQNNGV. The DNA for the CDR3 is TGTGCCAGCAGCAATAGCGGGGGGTCCAAAAACATTCAGTACTTC. This translates into CASSNSGGSKNIQYF.

The chain employs TRBV9 and TRBJ1-3; no clear D. The CDR3 covers 11 residues. V was trimmed by 7 bases and J by 4 bases, leaving 6 bases between them. Per the germline V gene, CDR1 is SGDLS and CDR2 is YYNGEE. The CDR3, as DNA: TGTGCCAGCCAGGCAGGAAACACCATATATTTT. Its protein is CASQAGNTIYF.

V and J are TRBV4-2 and TRBJ2-1; no clear D. The ends were cut back, 4 bases at V and 0 bases at J, with 13 bases in the middle. The CDR3 has 16 amino acids. From germline, CDR1 is LGHNA and CDR2 YNFKEQ. This CDR3 is CASSRSVQSSYNEQFF. In nucleotides, the CDR3 is TGTGCCAGCAGCCGCTCCGTGCAGAGCTCCTACAATGAGCAGTTCTTC.

This clone was seen a handful of times. At the DNA level, this CDR3 is encoded by other sequences in the same sample as well. The chain joins TRBV7-9 to TRBJ2-3, with no clear D. Per the germline V gene, CDR1 is SEHNR and CDR2 is FQNEAQ (reference sequence). Trimming stripped 4 bases from V and 2 bases from J, with 1 base between. There are 11 residues in the CDR3. The CDR3 is CASSSTDTQYF. The CDR3 region has the DNA TGTGCCAGCAGCTCCACAGATACGCAGTATTTT.

The rearrangement uses TRBV7-6 and TRBJ2-7; D might be TRBD2 (6 bases). Trimming left V 1 base short and J 4 bases short, with 11 bases between. The CDR3 has 14 amino acids. The V gene's germline CDR1 is SGHVS and CDR2 FNYEAQ. The chain's CDR3 is CASSLDGSGYEQYF. The CDR3 nucleotides are TGTGCCAGCAGCTTAGACGGGAGCGGTTACGAGCAGTACTTC.

This chain links TRBV2 with TRBJ2-7; a weak D match, TRBD1 (5 bases). The V end lost 8 bases, the J end lost 2 bases, and 7 bases lay between the germline ends. CDR3 length: 11 residues. Germline CDR1 SNHLY, CDR2 FYNNEI. CDR3: CASLQAYEQYF. For the CDR3, the DNA is TGTGCCAGCTTACAGGCCTACGAGCAGTACTTC.

The gene calls are TRBV7-9 and TRBJ2-7, with D possibly being TRBD2 (7 bases). The germline V gene encodes CDR1 SEHNR and CDR2 FQNEAQ (reference sequence). This CDR3 is 15 amino acids long. The V gene lost 5 bases and the J gene lost 2 bases, with 16 bases spanning the gap. DNA of the CDR3: TGTGCCAGCAGCCGCCCGGGGGGCGGAACCTACGAGCAGTACTTC. Its protein is CASSRPGGGTYEQYF.

This clone is deemed medium-sized. This rearrangement joins TRBV15 to TRBJ1-2; the match to TRBD1 covers 8 bases. V lost 3 bases and J lost 6; bases outside the gene matches: 3. Germline CDR1 and CDR2: LNHNV and YYDKDF (reference sequence). This CDR3 region has 13 residues. CDR3 protein: CATSSRTGNGYTF. The CDR3 DNA sequence: TGTGCCACCAGCAGCAGGACAGGGAATGGCTACACCTTC. Full variable domain (rest looked up from reference TRBV15 and TRBJ1-2): DAMVIQNPRYQVTQFGKPVTLSCSQTLNHNVMYWYQQKSSQAPKLLFHYYDKDFNNEADTPDNFQSRRPNTSFCFLDIRSPGLGDTAMYLCATSSRTGNGYTFGSGTRLTVV.

The rearrangement links TRBV27 to TRBJ1-6; D unclear. Germline V gene lookup returns CDR1 MNHEY and CDR2 SMNVEV (reference sequence). The CDR3 consists of 16 residues. Trimming pared 4 bases from V and 8 bases from J, leaving 18 bases between. The CDR3 loop is CASSSGVPIPHSPLHF. Written as DNA, the CDR3 is TGTGCCAGCAGTTCGGGAGTTCCCATCCCCCATTCACCCCTCCACTTT.

This clone was seen a handful of times. For the CDR3, the DNA is TGCGCCAGCAGCTTGGGCGGTGGGCACACTGAAGCTTTCTTT. Translated: CASSLGGGHTEAFF. The V call is TRBV5-1, the J call TRBJ1-1; D is ambiguous. The CDR3 is 14 amino acids. The germline CDR1 and CDR2 sequences are SGHRS and YFSETQ. V lost 0 bases, J lost 3 bases, and 9 bases lay in between.

This chain links TRBV6-5 with TRBJ2-1; 9 bases are a match to TRBD2. This CDR3 spans 15 amino acids. Per germline, CDR1 MNHEY and CDR2 SVGAGI. J lost 9 bases, V lost 2 bases, and 8 bases had no gene match. The CDR3 bases are TGTGCCAGCAGTTACACTAGGACTAGCGCCCTTGAGCAGTTCTTC. Its translation: CASSYTRTSALEQFF.

This clone was counted once. The V and J genes are TRBV27 and TRBJ1-2; D is unresolved. This CDR3 has 15 amino acids. The germline CDR1 and CDR2 sequences are MNHEY and SMNVEV (reference sequence). The V gene lost 2 bases and the J gene lost 0 bases, with 10 bases spanning the gap. CDR3 protein: CASSLGGTSNYGYTF. CDR3 coding DNA: TGTGCCAGCAGTTTAGGAGGCACGTCTAACTATGGCTACACCTTC.

The genes are TRBV10-1 and TRBJ1-3; the D is unclear. Between the trimmed V and J ends, which lost 7 bases and 0 bases, there was a span of 7 bases. Germline V gene sequence: CDR1 WNHNN, CDR2 SYGVQD (reference sequence). CDR3 size: 13 residues. The CDR3 sequence is CASIQSSGNTIYF. CDR3 bases: TGCGCCAGCATCCAGTCCTCTGGAAACACCATATATTTT.

In DNA, the CDR3 is TGTGCCAGCACTAAGACAGGGGGCTACACAGATACGCAGTATTTT. Translating gives CASTKTGGYTDTQYF. The chain combines TRBV2 with TRBJ2-3; 10 bases are a match to TRBD1. V lost 7 bases, J lost 2 bases, and 6 bases stayed unmatched. The CDR3 is made up of 15 amino acids. Germline V gene sequence: CDR1 SNHLY, CDR2 FYNNEI.

The chain carries TRBV6-6 and TRBJ1-1; possible D gene TRBD1, 5 bases. V lost 4 bases to trimming and J lost 2 bases, with 14 bases between them. Germline V gene data show CDR1 as MNHNY and CDR2 as SVGAGI (reference sequence). The CDR3 runs 15 residues. As DNA, the CDR3 is TGTGCCAGCAGTTCCACCGACAGCTACAACACTGAAGCTTTCTTT. Amino acid sequence: CASSSTDSYNTEAFF.

The chain couples TRBV13 to TRBJ2-7; possible D gene TRBD1, 5 bases. CDR1 is PRHDT, CDR2 FYEKMQ, per germline (reference sequence). The CDR3 runs to 15 residues. Trimming left V 2 bases short and J 3 bases short, with 14 bases between. In DNA, the CDR3 is TGTGCCAGCAGCTTAAGGCAGGGAAGTATCTACGAGCAGTACTTC. Amino acids: CASSLRQGSIYEQYF.

V is TRBV15 and J is TRBJ1-2, with D uncertain. Trimming left V 1 base short and J 4 bases short, with 13 bases between. The CDR3 covers 15 residues. Germline lookup yields CDR1 LNHNV and CDR2 YYDKDF (reference sequence). The CDR3 sequence is CATSRVADPSYGYTF. For the CDR3, the DNA is TGTGCCACCAGCAGAGTGGCTGATCCTAGCTATGGCTACACCTTC.

The chain employs TRBV29-1 and TRBJ2-1; D is possibly TRBD1 (5 bases). The CDR3 has 15 amino acids. Germline values: CDR1 SQVTM, CDR2 ANQGSEA. Trimming stripped 3 bases from V and 4 bases from J, with 16 bases between. CDR3 sequence (DNA): TGCAGCGTTGACTCTTCAGGGTTTGGGTACAATGAGCAGTTCTTC. Protein product: CSVDSSGFGYNEQFF.

V usage is TRBV2 and J usage is TRBJ1-3, with D maybe TRBD1 (5 bases). This CDR3 is built from 15 residues. The V gene lost 7 bases and the J gene lost 0 bases, with 13 bases spanning the gap. From germline, CDR1 is SNHLY and CDR2 FYNNEI. CDR3 in amino acids: CASTGRGPSGNTIYF. Written as DNA, the CDR3 is TGTGCCAGCACCGGAAGGGGCCCCTCTGGAAACACCATATATTTT.

This chain links TRBV7-9 with TRBJ1-1; 7 positions agree with TRBD1. Trimming at V came to 5 bases and at J to 4 bases, leaving 13 bases not matched to a gene. This CDR3 region has 16 residues. The germline CDR1 and CDR2 sequences are SEHNR and FQNEAQ (reference sequence). CDR3: CASSPGGTVLPTEAFF. The CDR3 bases are TGTGCCAGCAGCCCAGGGGGAACAGTTCTGCCCACTGAAGCTTTCTTT. Full variable domain (rest looked up from reference TRBV7-9 and TRBJ1-1): DTGVSQNPRHKITKRGQNVTFRCDPISEHNRLYWYRQTLGQGPEFLTYFQNEAQLEKSRLLSDRFSAERPKGSFSTLEIQRTEQGDSAMYLCASSPGGTVLPTEAFFGQGTRLTVV.

The chain combines TRBV7-8 with TRBJ2-7, with D perhaps matching TRBD2 (5 bases). V dropped 4 bases and J dropped 1 base, with 8 bases sitting between them. The length of the CDR3 is 13 residues. Germline V lookup: CDR1 SGHVS, CDR2 FQNEAQ. CDR3 DNA sequence: TGTGCCAGCAGCTCCTCGGGGTCCTACGAGCAGTACTTC. Translation: CASSSSGSYEQYF.

The J gene is TRBJ2-3, the V gene TRBV12-5; D might be TRBD1 (6 bases). Trimming pared 7 bases from V and 4 bases from J, leaving 9 bases between. CDR3 length: 12 amino acids. The germline V gene has CDR1 LGHNT and CDR2 FRNRAP. The CDR3 DNA sequence: TGTGCTAGTGCGGCAGGGGCAGATACGCAGTATTTT. It yields the protein CASAAGADTQYF.